The 8 T cell receptor beta chains below come from one sample, sequenced in a study of PD-1 blockade in mismatch repair-deficient tumors. Sequencing used immunoSEQ multiplex PCR; TCRdb keeps in-frame clones, though not all of them. The sample shows tens of thousands of clones, 70% to 85% of them seen only once. Sequences were derived from peripheral blood, sampled 2 weeks after starting pembrolizumab. All receptors come from an adult with mismatch repair-deficient cancer.

This rearrangement joins TRBV20-1 to TRBJ2-2; the D is unclear. The length of the CDR3 is 11 residues. V was cut by 5 bases and J by 5 bases, with 6 bases left in between. Germline-derived CDR1 and CDR2 are DFQATT and SNEGSKA (reference sequence). This CDR3 reads CSASRTGELFF. The DNA for the CDR3 is TGCAGTGCTTCTAGAACCGGGGAGCTGTTTTTT.

The CDR3 sequence: CASGLGAGVLETQYF. In DNA form, the CDR3 reads TGTGCTAGTGGCCTAGGGGCAGGGGTTTTGGAGACCCAGTACTTC. J is TRBJ2-5 and V is TRBV12-5; D is perhaps TRBD1 (6 bases). Germline V lookup: CDR1 LGHNT, CDR2 FRNRAP. V was shortened by 6 bases and J by 5 bases, with 19 bases between the two germline ends. The CDR3 totals 15 residues.

The rearrangement uses TRBV9 and TRBJ2-1; 9 positions agree with TRBD2. Germline V gene sequence: CDR1 SGDLS, CDR2 YYNGEE. Losses at the gene ends were 3 bases for V and 10 bases for J; bases not matched to a gene: 5. The CDR3 is 13 amino acids. The CDR3 protein is CASSEGLAYEQFF. The CDR3 DNA reads TGTGCCAGCAGCGAGGGACTAGCATACGAGCAGTTCTTC.

The chain uses TRBV2 and TRBJ2-7, with D hard to call. The CDR3 is 10 residues long. The germline CDR1 and CDR2 sequences are SNHLY and FYNNEI. The V end lost 6 bases, the J end lost 5 bases, and 5 bases lay between the germline ends. CDR3 region: CASRNNEQYF. The DNA of the CDR3 is TGTGCCAGCAGGAACAACGAGCAGTACTTC. Full variable domain (outside the CDR3, taken from reference TRBV2 and TRBJ2-7): EPEVTQTPSHQVTQMGQEVILRCVPISNHLYFYWYRQILGQKVEFLVSFYNNEISEKSEIFDDQFSVERPDGSNFTLKIRSTKLEDSAMYFCASRNNEQYFGPGTRLTVT.

This clone was observed a handful of times. CDR3 DNA sequence: TGTGCCAGCAGTTCACTCCGGAGACAGGGTGTTCCCCAACTCTACGAGCAGTACTTC. Translating it yields CASSSLRRQGVPQLYEQYF. This sequence joins TRBV5-6 and TRBJ2-7, with 7 bases matching TRBD1. The CDR3 loop spans 19 amino acids. After removal of 5 bases from V and 3 bases from J, the junction contained 23 bases not matched to a gene. CDR1 and CDR2 (germline): SGHDT, YYEEEE.

The chain combines TRBV7-9 with TRBJ2-3; possibly TRBD1 or TRBD2 for D (5 bases each). V lost 0 bases to trimming and J lost 0 bases, with 10 bases between them. The germline V gene encodes CDR1 SEHNR and CDR2 FQNEAQ (reference sequence). The CDR3 runs to 16 residues. CDR3 region: CASSLATGPSTDTQYF. For the CDR3, the DNA is TGTGCCAGCAGCTTAGCGACGGGGCCTAGCACAGATACGCAGTATTTT.

This chain connects TRBV7-2 to TRBJ1-5; tentative D call: TRBD1 (5 bases). Trimming took off 2 bases at V and 3 bases at J, with 11 bases between the two ends. Germline V gives CDR1 SGHTA, CDR2 FQGNSA. CDR3 length equals 15 residues. Here the CDR3 reads CASSLQGNNNQPQHF. CDR3 DNA: TGTGCCAGCAGCTTACAGGGTAATAACAATCAGCCCCAGCATTTT.

Many counts were recorded for this clone. The rearrangement links TRBV2 to TRBJ1-1; possible D gene TRBD1, 5 bases. Per the germline V gene, CDR1 is SNHLY and CDR2 is FYNNEI. The CDR3 extends over 15 amino acids. The V end lost 5 bases, the J end lost 0 bases, and 13 bases lay between the germline ends. CDR3 DNA: TGTGCCAGCAGTCGAGGGGTCCGGGTGAACACTGAAGCTTTCTTT. Translating it yields CASSRGVRVNTEAFF. The complete variable domain, with remaining parts taken from reference TRBV2 and TRBJ1-1, reads EPEVTQTPSHQVTQMGQEVILRCVPISNHLYFYWYRQILGQKVEFLVSFYNNEISEKSEIFDDQFSVERPDGSNFTLKIRSTKLEDSAMYFCASSRGVRVNTEAFFGQGTRLTVV.